This T cell receptor (beta chain) came from a study of T cells after posttransplantation cyclophosphamide. Findings and limits, study-wide: Later blood repertoires were often dominated by clones from the donor CD8+ memory compartment. After PTCy, TRB diversity resembled that of CNI/methotrexate controls.

As to this clone: Its antigen is still unknown.

Treatment was busulfan-fludarabine conditioning, a marrow graft, and cyclophosphamide on days +3 and +4. Clones were read by immunoSEQ multiplex PCR, and TCRdb kept only the in-frame ones, dropping some. The sample lists approximately 6,800 clones, around nine tenths occurring once. The CDR3 has 17 residues. Germline CDR1 reads LGHNA; CDR2 reads YNFKEQ. Germline trimming cut 1 base from V and 5 bases from J; bases unmatched to any gene: 11. Sequencing used CD8+ T cells sorted from blood, obtained after allogeneic stem cell transplant with posttransplant cyclophosphamide. This clonotype was sampled from a male patient between 60 and 69 years old who received an allogeneic stem cell transplant from a related donor and was CMV-positive. Some T cells may have come from the graft donor. V and J are TRBV4-2 and TRBJ2-5, with TRBD2 matching 9 bases. DNA for the CDR3: TGTGCCAGCAGCCAAGGGGTCGTGGTAGCGGGGGCGGAGACCCAGTACTTC. It encodes CASSQGVVVAGAETQYF.